This entry features one TCR beta chain sequence. Some clones are missing from TCRdb's copy, which holds only in-frame ones; the method was immunoSEQ multiplex PCR. The sample holds around 550,000 clones, about 96% seen once. Donors were Caucasian adults residing in Nashville, Tennessee, USA. This specimen comes from a study of shared clonotypes between healthy human individuals. J gave up 5 bases and V 5 bases, and 12 bases lay outside the gene matches. From germline, CDR1 is MDHEN and CDR2 SYDVKM. The CDR3 loop spans 16 amino acids. This rearrangement joins TRBV28 to TRBJ2-5; 9 bases align to TRBD1. The receptor was derived from a woman in her thirties in good health. The sequenced sample was naive CD4+ T cells sorted from blood. Subset here: CD45RA+ positively selected. The CDR3 loop is CASSPRPGQGFETQYF. The CDR3, as DNA: TGTGCCAGCAGTCCAAGACCGGGACAGGGTTTTGAGACCCAGTACTTC.